This TCR beta chain was sequenced during a study of shared clonotypes between healthy human individuals. Study-level information: A couple of women and a few men aged 18 to 49 made up the donors. Broader study findings: Four donors shared approximately 5% of their naive CD4 clonotypes.

Naive CD8 populations comprised CD45RO-negative cells positively selected for CCR7, excluding terminally differentiated effector memory CD45RA+ cells. This CDR3 spans 15 amino acids. CDR1 and CDR2 (germline): SSHAT, FNYEAQ (reference sequence). Details on this clone: The antigen remains undetermined. At one of its ends the junction is not consistent with the germline gene, which may arise from a read error.

How the authors handled the data: Sequence data from immunoSEQ were junction-only and lacked quality scores; consequently, filtering differed. Sequenced by immunoSEQ multiplex PCR; TCRdb stores in-frame clones only, minus some. That table supplies the V and J calls and clone size; D and trimming were determined from the DNA. The sample shows around 2,100,000 clones, about 95% of them seen only once. The clonotype originates from a young man in good health. The sequencing input was naive CD8+ T cells sorted from blood. The rearrangement uses TRBV7-7 and TRBJ2-2; 9 bases agree with TRBD1. The chain's CDR3 is CASSSGTGSTGELFF. As DNA, the CDR3 is TGTGCTAGCAGTTCCGGGACAGGGAGCACCGGGGAGCTGTTTTTT.